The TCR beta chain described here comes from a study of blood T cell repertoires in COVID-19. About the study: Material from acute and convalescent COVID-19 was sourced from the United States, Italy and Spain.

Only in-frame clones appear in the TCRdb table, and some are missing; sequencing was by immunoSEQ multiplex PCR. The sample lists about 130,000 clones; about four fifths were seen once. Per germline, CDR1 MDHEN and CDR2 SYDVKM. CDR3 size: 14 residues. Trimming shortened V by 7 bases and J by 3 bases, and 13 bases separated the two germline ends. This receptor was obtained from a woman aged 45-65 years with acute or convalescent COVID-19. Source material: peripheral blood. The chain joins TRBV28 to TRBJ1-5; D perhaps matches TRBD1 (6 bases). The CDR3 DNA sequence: TGTGCCAGCATCCTGGGGGCAGCCAATCAGCCCCAGCATTTT. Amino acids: CASILGAANQPQHF.